This T cell receptor (beta chain) is from a study of regulatory T cells in long-lasting Graves disease. The germline CDR1 and CDR2 sequences are SEHNR and FQNEAQ (reference sequence). V was clipped by 5 bases and J by 0 bases, with 13 bases between them. The CDR3 spans 16 residues. Time point: newly diagnosed GD, antithyroid drugs for less than 3 months. RNA extracted from PBMCs served as the sequencing template. Whole-study findings and limits: Patients with persistent disease showed a bias toward TRBV28, TRBJ1-2 and TRBJ2-5.

To note about this clonotype: Its antigen is still unknown. This may arise from a read error, as a much more abundant clone is one base away.

TCR beta libraries were built with iRepertoire HTBI primers and Arm-PCR of CDR3 regions. TCRdb fed the multiplex PCR reads into MiXCR, producing one record per CDR3 protein. The sample shows hundreds of thousands of distinct CDR3 sequences, under 20% of them seen only once. This sample was shared with a second study, whose subject was T cells in Graves' hyperthyroidism and ophthalmopathy. According to that study: HTBI primers were used for first-round RT-PCR of the TCR CDR3.

The source of this sequence is a woman aged 25 to 45 with Graves disease. This material consisted of peripheral blood mononuclear cells (PBMCs), taken at new diagnosis, from a patient treated with antithyroid drugs. The chain employs TRBV7-9 and TRBJ2-2, with D possibly TRBD2 on 6 matching bases. CDR3 loop: CASSPEGISNTGELFF. In nucleotides, the CDR3 is TGTGCCAGCAGCCCGGAGGGCATCTCGAACACCGGGGAGCTGTTTTTT.